The 21 T cell receptor beta chains below were found in one sample sequenced in a study of early T cells in non-severe SARS-CoV-2 infection. TCRdb independently ran MiXCR on the 5' RACE reads; one entry per CDR3 protein. The sample yields tens of thousands of distinct CDR3 sequences, around 13% seen once. The specimen sequenced was whole blood. The receptors originated from an adult who was a healthcare worker with PCR-confirmed SARS-CoV-2 infection or an uninfected control (not recorded which).

Only a few counts were recorded for this clonotype. The CDR3 sequence is CASSEQVNNSPLHF. In DNA, the CDR3 is TGTGCCAGCAGCGAACAGGTGAATAATTCACCCCTCCACTTT. The chain joins TRBV2 to TRBJ1-6, with TRBD1 as a possible D gene (5 bases). The V end was cut by 6 bases, the J end by 5 bases, with 11 bases between. Germline CDR1 SNHLY, CDR2 FYNNEI. This CDR3 contains 14 residues.

This clonotype was observed many times. The rearrangement uses TRBV3-1 and TRBJ2-7, with 11 bases that match TRBD1. Germline V lookup: CDR1 LGHDT, CDR2 YNNKEL (reference sequence). The trim removed 5 bases at V and 3 bases at J, leaving 6 bases unmatched. The CDR3 is 15 amino acids. The CDR3 DNA reads TGTGCCAGCAGCTCTACGGGACAGGGGGACTACGAGCAGTACTTC. It encodes CASSSTGQGDYEQYF.

This clonotype was counted a few times. The V and J genes are TRBV5-6 and TRBJ1-6; D is uncertain. Germline loops: CDR1 SGHDT, CDR2 YYEEEE. V lost 0 bases and J 8 bases, leaving 12 bases between the germline ends. This CDR3 is 15 amino acids long. In nucleotides, the CDR3 is TGTGCCAGCAGCTTGGGGACGCCGCAGGATTCACCCCTCCACTTT. It specifies CASSLGTPQDSPLHF.

CDR3 sequence (DNA): TGTGCCACCAGCTCCCGGAGGGGGGCGGATACGCAGTATTTT. Translating it yields CATSSRRGADTQYF. The gene calls are TRBV15 and TRBJ2-3, with D perhaps TRBD1 or TRBD2 (6 bases each). CDR1 is LNHNV and CDR2 is YYDKDF in the germline V gene (reference sequence). The germline V and J ends were trimmed by 5 bases and 6 bases, with 15 bases remaining between them. The CDR3 runs 14 residues.

This clonotype appeared a few times. CDR3 sequence: CASSVGLAGGHGYNEQFF. CDR3 in DNA: TGTGCCAGCAGCGTAGGTCTAGCGGGGGGGCATGGCTACAATGAGCAGTTCTTC. V and J are TRBV9 and TRBJ2-1; 12 nucleotides line up with TRBD2. The germline V gene has CDR1 SGDLS and CDR2 YYNGEE. The CDR3 is made up of 18 amino acids. V was pared by 0 bases and J by 3 bases, with 7 bases of the junction left unmatched.

Ten or more counts support this clonotype. The chain recombines TRBV5-1 with TRBJ2-4, with 11 bases matching TRBD1. The CDR3 is made up of 17 amino acids. Germline assignment: CDR1 SGHRS and CDR2 YFSETQ. V shed 4 bases and J 2 bases; nucleotides not matched to a gene: 8. The CDR3 bases are TGCGCCAGCAGCCCCAGGACAGGGGGCAATTCCAAAAACATTCAGTACTTC. This gives the protein CASSPRTGGNSKNIQYF.

This clonotype has ten or more counts. This rearrangement joins TRBV12-3 or TRBV12-4 to TRBJ1-2, with no clear D. V was pared by 1 base and J by 7 bases, with 16 bases between. The length of the CDR3 is 15 residues. The CDR3 DNA sequence: TGTGCCAGCAGTTTAGTCGGGCCCGGGGAAGGTGGCTACACCTTC. It specifies CASSLVGPGEGGYTF.

Comments on this clonotype: This could be a read error, since a much larger clone is one nucleotide away. The CDR3 nucleotides read TGTGCCAGCCAACAGATCGGTGAGAAGTTCTTC. Amino acid sequence: CASQQIGEKFF. The chain recombines TRBV6-1 with TRBJ2-1; D is uncertain. CDR3 length equals 11 residues. Germline CDR1 MNHNS, CDR2 SASEGT.

This clonotype was counted many times. The chain recombines TRBV9 with TRBJ2-1; D ambiguous. The CDR3 sequence is 13 residues long. Trimming took off 0 bases at V and 7 bases at J, with 8 bases between the two ends. Germline V CDR1 and CDR2: SGDLS, YYNGEE. CDR3 amino acids: CASSVDPANEQFF. CDR3 nucleotides: TGTGCCAGCAGCGTAGACCCAGCGAATGAGCAGTTCTTC.

Details on this clonotype: With a much larger clone just one base away, this may be a read error. The chain employs TRBV29-1 and TRBJ2-3; unclear D gene. This CDR3 spans 10 amino acids. CDR1 is SQVTM and CDR2 is ANQGSEA in the germline V gene. Trimming stripped 5 bases from V and 2 bases from J, with 2 bases between. CDR3 sequence (DNA): TGCAGCGTTTACACAGATACGCAGTATTTT. This sequence encodes CSVYTDTQYF.

This clonotype has a count of ten or more. The genes are TRBV4-1 and TRBJ1-1; D remains unclear. CDR1 MGHRA and CDR2 YSYEKL come from the germline V gene. With 1 base removed from V and 5 bases from J, the gap between germline ends came to 17 bases. CDR3 length: 16 residues. The CDR3 loop is CASSQGKGGGSTEAFF. The CDR3 DNA sequence: TGCGCCAGCAGCCAAGGAAAGGGTGGCGGGTCGACTGAAGCTTTCTTT.

Many counts were recorded for this clonotype. The V and J genes are TRBV20-1 and TRBJ1-5; D is undetermined. This CDR3 is built from 16 residues. The V gene's germline CDR1 is DFQATT and CDR2 SNEGSKA (reference sequence). V lost 6 bases to trimming and J lost 7 bases, with 25 bases between them. The CDR3 loop is CSAIDGREGSSQPQHF. The DNA for the CDR3 is TGCAGTGCCATAGACGGGAGGGAGGGATCAAGCCAGCCCCAGCATTTT.

This clonotype was counted ten times or more. The chain couples TRBV29-1 to TRBJ2-7; TRBD2 matches 8 bases. CDR1 is SQVTM, CDR2 ANQGSEA, per germline. The ends lost 7 bases at V and 3 bases at J; junction bases unmatched: 8. This CDR3 comprises 13 residues. The CDR3, as DNA: TGCAGCGCCTCATCCCGGGGGGGCTACGAGCAGTACTTC. It specifies CSASSRGGYEQYF.

There are many counts of this clonotype. The rearrangement links TRBV3-1 to TRBJ1-1; no clear D. CDR3 length: 14 amino acids. The V end was cut by 7 bases, the J end by 3 bases, with 15 bases between. Germline V gene data show CDR1 as LGHDT and CDR2 as YNNKEL (reference sequence). CDR3 region: CASTRSTMDTEAFF. CDR3 in DNA: TGTGCCAGCACCCGATCCACCATGGACACTGAAGCTTTCTTT. Full variable domain (rest looked up from reference TRBV3-1 and TRBJ1-1): DTAVSQTPKYLVTQMGNDKSIKCEQNLGHDTMYWYKQDSKKFLKIMFSYNNKELIINETVPNRFSPKSPDKAHLNLHINSLELGDSAVYFCASTRSTMDTEAFFGQGTRLTVV.

This clonotype was observed many times. The genes are TRBV12-3 or TRBV12-4 and TRBJ2-7; tentatively, D is TRBD2 (5 bases). V lost 8 bases and J lost 3, with 11 bases in between. This CDR3 has 12 residues. CDR3 DNA sequence: TGTGCCAGCGGAGACGGGAACTACGAGCAGTACTTC. This codes for CASGDGNYEQYF.

The CDR3 nucleotides read TGTGCCAGCAGCCACACGGGGGGCCCCCGAGAGACCCAGTACTTC. Its translation: CASSHTGGPRETQYF. This chain links TRBV5-6 with TRBJ2-5, with a weak D call TRBD2 (7 bases). The CDR3 contains 15 residues. V lost 4 bases to trimming and J lost 4 bases, with 17 bases between them. Germline values: CDR1 SGHDT, CDR2 YYEEEE.

The chain recombines TRBV20-1 with TRBJ2-2; D ambiguous. V lost 1 base and J 5 bases, leaving 11 bases between the germline ends. Germline V gives CDR1 DFQATT, CDR2 SNEGSKA (reference sequence). The CDR3 loop spans 14 amino acids. This CDR3 is CSARGSFRTGELFF. CDR3 coding DNA: TGCAGTGCTAGAGGTTCTTTTCGAACCGGGGAGCTGTTTTTT.

This clonotype was picked up a small number of times. The CDR3, as DNA: TGTGCCAGCAGTGCACGGACAGGGGGATTAGATACGCAGTATTTT. Encoded protein: CASSARTGGLDTQYF. The chain recombines TRBV2 with TRBJ2-3; 10 positions match TRBD1. V gave up 4 bases and J gave up 5 bases; unmatched junction bases: 6. The CDR3 runs to 15 residues. Germline V gene sequence: CDR1 SNHLY, CDR2 FYNNEI.

There are many counts of this clonotype. The chain has TRBV29-1 and TRBJ2-1; 7 bases match TRBD1. From germline, CDR1 is SQVTM and CDR2 ANQGSEA. Germline trimming cut 5 bases from V and 4 bases from J; bases unmatched to any gene: 11. The CDR3 is made up of 15 amino acids. DNA of the CDR3: TGCAGCGTTCCCTCACCCAGGGGGATTTACAATGAGCAGTTCTTC. Protein product: CSVPSPRGIYNEQFF.

This clonotype was seen only a few times. J is TRBJ2-2 and V is TRBV20-1, with 8 nucleotides matching TRBD1. Germline CDR1 is DFQATT and CDR2 is SNEGSKA (reference sequence). Trimming removed 4 bases from V and 7 bases from J; junction bases left unmatched: 11. The CDR3 covers 15 residues. CDR3 in amino acids: CSATTDRGGNGELFF. The CDR3 DNA reads TGCAGTGCTACCACAGACAGGGGAGGTAACGGGGAGCTGTTTTTT.

In this sample, this clonotype turned up many times. The chain is built from TRBV7-3 and TRBJ2-7; TRBD2 matches at 11 bases. Trimming removed 0 bases from V and 0 bases from J; junction bases left unmatched: 13. The CDR3 runs to 20 residues. Germline CDR1 reads SGHTA; CDR2 reads FQGTGA. The CDR3 here is CASSLTQRGLAELSSYEQYF. Written as DNA, the CDR3 is TGTGCCAGCAGCTTAACACAGAGGGGACTAGCGGAACTCAGCTCCTACGAGCAGTACTTC.